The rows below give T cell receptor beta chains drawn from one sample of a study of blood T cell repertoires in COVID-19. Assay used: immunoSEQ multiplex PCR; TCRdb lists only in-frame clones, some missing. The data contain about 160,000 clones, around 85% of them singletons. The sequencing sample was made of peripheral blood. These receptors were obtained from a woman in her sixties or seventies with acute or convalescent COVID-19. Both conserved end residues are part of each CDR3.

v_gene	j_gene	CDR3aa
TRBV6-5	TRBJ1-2	CASSYGGQGNYGYTF
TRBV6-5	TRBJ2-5	CASRDRAETQYF
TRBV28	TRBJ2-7	CASSGGYEQYF
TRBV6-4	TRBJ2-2	CASRGTGNTGELFF
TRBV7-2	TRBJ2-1	CASSLWPLAGVNEQFF
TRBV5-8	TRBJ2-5	CASSPTGGVVGETQYF
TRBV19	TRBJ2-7	CASSTLQGGSYEQYF
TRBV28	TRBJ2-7	CASMTVLYEQYF
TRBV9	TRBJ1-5	CASSGTGGAGQPQHF
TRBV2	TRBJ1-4	CASRTTGGSLFF
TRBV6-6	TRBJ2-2	CASRGQGSVGELFF
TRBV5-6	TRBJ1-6	CASSLFGTGAAPLHF
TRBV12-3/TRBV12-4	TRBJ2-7	CASSPGQTYEQYF
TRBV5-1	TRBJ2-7	CASSLVWDTEQYF
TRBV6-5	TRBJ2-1	CASSYGPSSYNEQFF
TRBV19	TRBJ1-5	CASSIRDRGRGYQAQHF